This entry is about one TCR beta chain. The sample holds a few counts of this clone. Its antigen has not been determined. Within one base of it there is no much larger clone, and no base qualities were kept. Libraries were built with the immunoSEQ multiplex PCR assay. TCRdb provides this immuneACCESS table in a form limited to in-frame rearrangements. Some clones are lacking; in checked studies, under half of them reflect an unresolved V gene, and why the rest are absent is not known. For this sample the table gives just over 90,000 clones, of which about 88% were detected only once. Over 1% of the sample is in the top ten clones. The germline V gene sets CDR1 to LGHNA and CDR2 to YSLEER. The CDR3 runs 16 amino acids, cysteine and phenylalanine included. Just CDR3 DNA is preserved here, 48 bases in frame from base 1. Compared with germline, V lacks 4 bases and J lacks 1 base; bases without a gene match: 4.

This specimen belongs to a study of control samples from healthy donors and cancer patients (dated by TCRdb to the early 2020s). The clonotype comes from a woman aged 50 to 60 in good health. This chain is built from TRBV4-3 and TRBJ2-2; 9 bases in between match TRBD2. Sequencing used blood. The DNA is TGCGCCAGCAGCCGACGACTAGCGGAGAACACCGGGGAGCTGTTTTTT. Its protein reads: CASSRRLAENTGELFF.